This T cell receptor (beta chain) was recorded in a study of blood T cell repertoires in COVID-19 (dated by TCRdb to the early 2020s). Context from the whole study: Collaborator samples came from the United States, Italy and Spain and covered acute and convalescent phases of COVID-19. The material from the prospective study consisted of cDNA or gDNA derived from T cells, B-cell-depleted T cells, or PBMCs. Deeply sampled blood TCRbeta repertoires from subjects exposed to, actively infected with, or recovered from COVID-19 were included in the dataset. A freely available public database, intended as a resource for researchers studying the immune response to SARS-CoV-2, is where the repertoires were released. Samples were obtained from the ongoing ImmuneRACE study (first 160 participants) and from some 1,300 subjects provided by 6 global collaborators. Sample metadata almost always included a de-identified subject ID, COVID-19 status, age in years and sex. Where available, HLA class I and class II types were taken from metadata supplied by the sample provider and were not determined by assay-based typing.

TCRbeta CDR3 regions were amplified from genomic DNA by means of the immunoSEQ Assay, a bias-controlled multiplex PCR. The authors processed their data as follows. Nucleated cell counts per sample were estimated from amplification of reference gene primers within the assay. To quantify the absolute abundance of each unique TCRbeta CDR3 rearrangement, sequence reads were collapsed and filtered. For each sample, productive Simpson clonality was calculated by taking the square root of Simpson's diversity index across productive rearrangements. Drawn from immuneACCESS, this table holds only the in-frame rearrangements with V and J called that TCRdb kept. Clones are partly lost; checked studies trace under half to an unresolved V gene and leave the rest unexplained. V and J calls and clone size are as listed in that table; D and trimming were resolved from the DNA. In this sample the table shows just over 300,000 clones, 87% of which occur a single time. The top ten hold around 9.3% of the sample.

For this clone: Its antigen is currently not known. Base quality data are lacking; no much larger clone is found one base away.

From its cysteine to its phenylalanine, the CDR3 spans 14 amino acids. Only the CDR3 DNA stays, 42 bases, in frame from base 1. V drops 4 bases and J drops 2 bases, leaving 9 bases in between. The germline V gene yields SGHDT for CDR1 and YYEEEE for CDR2. The research as a whole found: How much clinical and demographic metadata was included differed by source and by participant, and the metadata was provided uncurated.

Enrolling through a virtual design, the prospective study's participants ranged in age from about 18 to 89 years and lived across about two dozen United States geographic areas. Cohort assignment in the prospective study relied on participant-reported clinical history from a screening survey and a study questionnaire. For ImmuneRACE Cohort 3, a participant was defined as recovered based on two consecutive negative NP/OP PCR tests, clearance by a healthcare professional, or resolution of symptoms. Mobile phlebotomists in the prospective study collected whole blood, serum and a nasopharyngeal or oropharyngeal swab from every participant. Prospective study participants could optionally give additional blood draws and questionnaires over an approximately 2-month period. Before DNA extraction, prospective study blood samples were shipped either frozen or at room temperature.

The sequenced material came from PBMCs or T cells enriched from blood (not recorded which). The chain links TRBV5-6 with TRBJ1-4; the D gene remains uncertain. The clonotype was recovered from a woman under 30 who had recovered from COVID-19. Here the CDR3 is given as CASSPTRTNEKLFF. The DNA sequence is as follows: TGTGCCAGCAGCCCCACGCGGACTAATGAAAAACTGTTTTTT.